This is a list of T cell receptor beta chains from one sample in a study of CD8+ T cells in alopecia areata. Measured with immunoSEQ multiplex PCR; TCRdb has only the in-frame clones, and not every one. Of fewer than 250,000 clones detected, just under 65% appear once; the ten largest clones hold roughly 1.3%. Here the sequenced sample was CD4+ T cells sorted from blood, taken around week 49, from a patient treated with tofacitinib. Every receptor here comes from a human donor with alopecia areata. Both conserved end residues are part of each CDR3. D genes are given only for firm matches. Clone size is given for some rows only: seen once, a few or many times, or a class if the clone is expanded.

clone_size,j_call,d_call,v_call,cdr3_nt,cdr3_aa
NA,TRBJ2-5,NA,TRBV30,TGTGCCTGGGACTCAGGCCAAGAGACCCAGTACTTC,CAWDSGQETQYF
NA,TRBJ2-5,NA,TRBV7-2,TGTGCCAGCAGCTTCTCACCGAGAGAGACCCAGTACTTC,CASSFSPRETQYF
NA,TRBJ2-5,NA,TRBV5-1,TGCGCCAGCAGCTCCCATGAGACCCAGTACTTC,CASSSHETQYF
few,TRBJ2-4,NA,TRBV29-1,TGCAGCGTTGGGGGGGCGACCAAAAACATTCAGTACTTC,CSVGGATKNIQYF
NA,TRBJ2-3,TRBD1,TRBV30,TGTGCCTGGAGTGTAAGGCAGGGGGTAAAGACAGATACGCAGTATTTT,CAWSVRQGVKTDTQYF
once,TRBJ2-7,NA,TRBV29-1,TGCAGCGTGGGACGGTCCTACGAGCAGTACTTC,CSVGRSYEQYF
NA,TRBJ2-6,NA,TRBV4-2,TGTGCCAGCAGCCGGGATTCGACAGGTACAGGTTCTGGGGCCAACGTCCTGACTTTC,CASSRDSTGTGSGANVLTF
NA,TRBJ2-5,NA,TRBV29-1,TGCAGCGTTGTTACAGGGCGAGAGACCCAGTACTTC,CSVVTGRETQYF
NA,TRBJ1-1,NA,TRBV30,TGTGCCTGGAGTGTACTGGGGGGAAGGAGCACTGAAGCTTTCTTT,CAWSVLGGRSTEAFF
NA,TRBJ1-6,NA,TRBV6-5,TGTGCCAGCAGTTACGTTTCCAGCTCCTATAATTCACCCCTCCACTTT,CASSYVSSSYNSPLHF